These 16 T cell receptor beta chains originate from one sample sequenced in a study of cytotoxic CD8 clonotypes in ibrutinib-treated CLL. Some clones are missing from TCRdb's copy, which holds only in-frame ones; the method was immunoSEQ multiplex PCR. The sample holds 100,000 or so clones, approximately 56% seen once. Sequencing was performed on PBMCs, taken after 24 months of ibrutinib treatment. The receptor source for this set is a human donor with chronic lymphocytic leukemia.

This chain links TRBV4-1 with TRBJ2-4; D remains unclear. The V gene lost 0 bases and the J gene lost 0 bases, with 12 bases spanning the gap. Germline V gene sequence: CDR1 MGHRA, CDR2 YSYEKL. The CDR3 contains 17 residues. The CDR3 DNA is TGCGCCAGCAGCCAAGAAGAGGACGTTATAGCCAAAAACATTCAGTACTTC. It yields the protein CASSQEEDVIAKNIQYF.

V gene TRBV2 combines with J gene TRBJ1-6; TRBD1 might be the D (6 bases). The V end was cut by 7 bases, the J end by 3 bases, with 10 bases between. Germline CDR1 reads SNHLY; CDR2 reads FYNNEI. CDR3 length: 14 amino acids. CDR3: CASNGGGYNSPLHF. CDR3 bases: TGTGCCAGCAATGGAGGGGGCTATAATTCACCCCTCCACTTT.

J is TRBJ1-1 and V is TRBV2; no definite D call. The V end was cut by 5 bases, the J end by 1 base, with 8 bases between. From germline, CDR1 is SNHLY and CDR2 FYNNEI. The CDR3 totals 13 residues. CDR3 nucleotides: TGTGCCAGCAGTCGGAGCAGGAACACTGAAGCTTTCTTT. It encodes CASSRSRNTEAFF.

The V call is TRBV7-3, the J call TRBJ2-2; 7 nucleotides match TRBD1. V shed 4 bases and J 4 bases; nucleotides not matched to a gene: 6. CDR3 length equals 15 residues. Germline CDR1 SGHTA, CDR2 FQGTGA. Written as DNA, the CDR3 is TGTGCCAGCAGCTCCAGACAGGGAACCACCGGGGAGCTGTTTTTT. The encoded protein is CASSSRQGTTGELFF.

This clone was observed once. The rearrangement links TRBV19 to TRBJ1-5; 10 bases line up with TRBD1. CDR1 and CDR2 (germline): LNHDA, SQIVND (reference sequence). CDR3 length: 16 amino acids. The trim removed 5 bases at V and 4 bases at J, leaving 8 bases unmatched. The DNA for the CDR3 is TGTGCCAGTAGTTTCGGGACAGGGGTTGGAAATCAGCCCCAGCATTTT. Protein sequence: CASSFGTGVGNQPQHF. The full variable domain, rest sourced from reference TRBV19 and TRBJ1-5, is DGGITQSPKYLFRKEGQNVTLSCEQNLNHDAMYWYRQDPGQGLRLIYYSQIVNDFQKGDIAEGYSVSREKKESFPLTVTSAQKNPTAFYLCASSFGTGVGNQPQHFGDGTRLSIL.

V gene TRBV5-5 combines with J gene TRBJ1-4; the D is unclear. CDR1 is SGHKS and CDR2 is YYEKEE in the germline V gene (reference sequence). This CDR3 comprises 14 residues. The V gene lost 0 bases and the J gene lost 8 bases, with 11 bases spanning the gap. The CDR3 region has the DNA TGTGCCAGCAGCTTGGTGAGGGAGGGCGAAAAACTGTTTTTT. Translation gives CASSLVREGEKLFF. Filled out from reference TRBV5-5 and TRBJ1-4, the complete variable domain reads DAGVTQSPTHLIKTRGQQVTLRCSPISGHKSVSWYQQVLGQGPQFIFQYYEKEERGRGNFPDRFSARQFPNYSSELNVNALLLGDSALYLCASSLVREGEKLFFGSGTQLSVL.

The V gene is TRBV14, the J gene TRBJ2-7; unclear D gene. V shed 0 bases and J shed 3 bases, with 12 bases lying between them. Germline lookup yields CDR1 SGHDN and CDR2 FVKESK. The CDR3 extends over 15 amino acids. CDR3 sequence: CASSQEGLALYEQYF. DNA for the CDR3: TGTGCCAGCAGCCAAGAAGGGCTCGCCCTCTACGAGCAGTACTTC.

This chain joins TRBV25-1 and TRBJ1-2; D not certain. CDR3 length: 14 residues. Trimming took off 3 bases at V and 1 base at J, with 9 bases between the two ends. Germline loops: CDR1 MGHDK, CDR2 SYGVNS. The DNA of the CDR3 is TGTGCCAGCAGTGAGACACTTCTTAACTATGGCTACACCTTC. Residues: CASSETLLNYGYTF.

This rearrangement joins TRBV27 to TRBJ2-7; D is undetermined. The germline CDR1 and CDR2 sequences are MNHEY and SMNVEV (reference sequence). The CDR3 runs to 14 residues. V was clipped by 2 bases and J by 3 bases, with 11 bases between them. The CDR3 region is CASSLGPAFYEQYF. The DNA for the CDR3 is TGTGCCAGCAGTTTAGGCCCAGCATTCTACGAGCAGTACTTC.

This clone was detected only a few times. The chain uses TRBV6-5 and TRBJ1-5, with a tentative D call TRBD1 (6 bases). V was shortened by 2 bases and J by 3 bases, with 11 bases between the two germline ends. CDR3 length equals 15 residues. CDR1 is MNHEY, CDR2 SVGAGI, per germline. The CDR3 reads CASSYGQGYNQPQHF. CDR3 bases: TGTGCCAGCAGTTACGGGCAGGGGTACAATCAGCCCCAGCATTTT.

The V gene is TRBV19, the J gene TRBJ1-4; D ambiguous. Looked up from germline, CDR1 is LNHDA and CDR2 is SQIVND (reference sequence). Trimming cost V 3 bases and J 4 bases, with 12 bases left between them. This CDR3 region has 15 residues. For the CDR3, the DNA is TGTGCCAGTAGTATCGGTAGGCGGATTAATGAAAAACTGTTTTTT. Its protein product is CASSIGRRINEKLFF.

CDR3 sequence: CASSSGSAGTGELFF. CDR3 in DNA: TGTGCCAGCAGCTCGGGGAGCGCCGGCACCGGGGAGCTGTTTTTT. The chain carries TRBV9 and TRBJ2-2; TRBD2 is a possible D gene (5 bases). There are 15 residues in the CDR3. Germline V gene sequence: CDR1 SGDLS, CDR2 YYNGEE. Trimming cost V 4 bases and J 4 bases, with 14 bases left between them. The complete variable domain, with remaining parts taken from reference TRBV9 and TRBJ2-2, reads DSGVTQTPKHLITATGQRVTLRCSPRSGDLSVYWYQQSLDQGLQFLIQYYNGEERAKGNILERFSAQQFPDLHSELNLSSLELGDSALYFCASSSGSAGTGELFFGEGSRLTVL.

In its sample, this clone was seen a few times. The rearrangement links TRBV2 to TRBJ2-1, with 8 bases lining up with TRBD2. Germline-derived CDR1 and CDR2 are SNHLY and FYNNEI. Trimming took 0 bases from V and 12 from J; bases not matched to a gene: 4. This CDR3 region has 13 residues. The CDR3, as DNA: TGTGCCAGCAGTGAAGCGAAAGGGACTAGGCAGTTCTTC. Translating gives CASSEAKGTRQFF.

The chain links TRBV7-8 to TRBJ2-5; possible D gene TRBD1, 6 bases. V shed 2 bases and J shed 5 bases, with 15 bases lying between them. Germline lookup yields CDR1 SGHVS and CDR2 FQNEAQ. This CDR3 is built from 15 residues. CDR3: CASSLRTGSWETQYF. In nucleotides, the CDR3 is TGTGCCAGCAGCTTACGTACAGGGAGTTGGGAGACCCAGTACTTC.

The chain carries TRBV30 and TRBJ2-1; 14 nucleotides line up with TRBD2. Trimming removed 3 bases from V and 12 bases from J; junction bases left unmatched: 10. CDR1 and CDR2 (germline): GTSNPN, SVGIG (reference sequence). The CDR3 has 15 amino acids. The CDR3 loop reads CAWRLTSGGVRVQFF. CDR3 DNA sequence: TGTGCCTGGAGGCTGACTAGCGGGGGGGTACGGGTGCAGTTCTTC.

This clone was detected a few times. The chain's CDR3 is CASSPRAGTDTQYF. CDR3 nucleotide sequence: TGCGCCAGCAGCCCTCGAGCGGGGACAGATACGCAGTATTTT. The V and J genes are TRBV5-1 and TRBJ2-3; 7 nucleotides agree with TRBD2. This CDR3 is built from 14 residues. Germline values: CDR1 SGHRS, CDR2 YFSETQ. The junction had 5 bases not matched to a gene; V was cut back by 4 bases and J by 3 bases.